This T cell receptor beta chain was recorded in a study of PD-1 blockade in mismatch repair-deficient tumors. Study details: Patients had over ten mismatch repair-deficient cancer types and were previously treated and progressing.

Profiling relied on immunoSEQ multiplex PCR, and the TCRdb table lists in-frame clones only, not all of them. The table shows 14,000 or so clones, with around 83% occurring only once. Sequences were derived from PBMCs, sampled approximately 15 weeks after starting pembrolizumab. This TCR derives from an adult with mismatch repair-deficient cancer.

As DNA, the CDR3 is TGTGCCAGCCGCGCGGGAGAGACCCAGTACTTC. Translation gives CASRAGETQYF. This chain links TRBV7-2 with TRBJ2-5; D may be TRBD2 (5 bases). The CDR3 extends over 11 amino acids. V lost 8 bases and J 4 bases, leaving 8 bases between the germline ends. Germline V gives CDR1 SGHTA, CDR2 FQGNSA.